This T cell receptor (beta chain) was identified during a study of blood T cell repertoires in COVID-19. Across the study: The origin of the acute and convalescent COVID-19 samples was the United States, Italy and Spain. The analysed material was cDNA or gDNA that came from T cells, B-cell-depleted T cells, or PBMCs.

The CDR3 sequence is 13 residues long. V lost 3 bases, J lost 5 bases, and 8 bases lay in between. CDR1 and CDR2 (germline): LNHDA, SQIVND (reference sequence). This clone was counted only a few times. In the authors' workflow: The assay estimated nucleated cells by amplifying reference gene primers. The assay was immunoSEQ multiplex PCR, and TCRdb's table has in-frame clones only and misses some. V, J and clone size were drawn from that table, and D and trimming were deduced from the DNA. The sample has about 83,000 clones, about three quarters seen once. This chain connects TRBV19 to TRBJ2-1; the D is unclear. The sample consisted of peripheral blood. The receptor's source is a woman at least 80 years old with active or convalescent COVID-19. CDR3: CASSIGRNNEQFF. Written as DNA, the CDR3 is TGTGCCAGTAGTATTGGCAGGAACAATGAGCAGTTCTTC.